These 29 T cell receptor beta chains originate from one sample sequenced in a study of PD-L1 blockade in urothelial cancer. The time point is: peripheral blood 6 weeks after treatment start. The data were produced by immunoSEQ multiplex PCR, yet TCRdb's version contains in-frame clones alone and is incomplete. The table records about 23,000 clones, about 90% of them present only once. Specimen: PBMCs, collected around atezolizumab (anti-PD-L1) treatment. These receptors were taken from a woman aged 55 to 70 with urothelial cancer.

The rearrangement uses TRBV15 and TRBJ2-1; a weak D match, TRBD2 (6 bases). Germline V gene data show CDR1 as LNHNV and CDR2 as YYDKDF (reference sequence). The CDR3 is made up of 14 amino acids. Trimming shortened V by 0 bases and J by 8 bases, and 11 bases separated the two germline ends. CDR3 in DNA: TGTGCCACCAGCAGAGATCTAGCGAACGATGAGCAGTTCTTC. Residues: CATSRDLANDEQFF. The entire variable domain, with the rest obtained from reference TRBV15 and TRBJ2-1, is as follows: DAMVIQNPRYQVTQFGKPVTLSCSQTLNHNVMYWYQQKSSQAPKLLFHYYDKDFNNEADTPDNFQSRRPNTSFCFLDIRSPGLGDTAMYLCATSRDLANDEQFFGPGTRLTVL.

This chain joins TRBV18 and TRBJ2-2, with 8 nucleotides matching TRBD2. The length of the CDR3 is 16 residues. Germline CDR1 reads KGHSH; CDR2 reads LQKENI. J lost 6 bases, V lost 10 bases, and 16 bases had no gene match. CDR3 sequence: CATYLVRGGRSGELFF. For the CDR3, the DNA is TGTGCCACCTACCTAGTCCGGGGGGGTAGGTCCGGGGAGCTGTTTTTT.

The V call is TRBV13, the J call TRBJ2-2; D not resolved. V shed 5 bases and J shed 6 bases, with 10 bases lying between them. Germline V lookup: CDR1 PRHDT, CDR2 FYEKMQ (reference sequence). There are 13 residues in the CDR3. The CDR3 bases are TGTGCCAGCAGCCCACCTACAGCCGGGGAGCTGTTTTTT. Protein product: CASSPPTAGELFF.

The chain recombines TRBV7-8 with TRBJ2-2, with 10 bases that match TRBD2. Germline CDR1 reads SGHVS; CDR2 reads FQNEAQ. The CDR3 totals 14 residues. With V trimmed by 2 bases and J by 12 bases, 6 bases remained unmatched. CDR3 in amino acids: CASSLRTSGLKLFF. The CDR3 coding sequence is TGTGCCAGCAGCTTAAGGACTAGCGGACTCAAGCTGTTTTTT.

The chain uses TRBV10-2 and TRBJ1-1, with 9 nucleotides matching TRBD1. The CDR3 totals 14 residues. The V gene end was trimmed by 6 bases and the J gene end by 5 bases; junction bases not matched to a gene: 7. Germline loops: CDR1 WSHSY, CDR2 SAAADI. Here the CDR3 DNA reads TGCGCCAGCAGCGCCGGGACAGGGATGACTGAAGCTTTCTTT. Residues: CASSAGTGMTEAFF.

The chain joins TRBV5-8 to TRBJ2-3; 7 bases fit TRBD1. The length of the CDR3 is 17 residues. From germline, CDR1 is SGHTS and CDR2 YDEGEE. Germline trimming cut 0 bases from V and 1 base from J; bases unmatched to any gene: 8. CDR3 protein: CASSLGRQGIGTDTQYF. The CDR3 DNA reads as TGTGCCAGCAGCTTGGGTCGACAGGGTATTGGCACAGATACGCAGTATTTT. The full variable domain, with the rest looked up from reference TRBV5-8 and TRBJ2-3, is EAGVTQSPTHLIKTRGQQATLRCSPISGHTSVYWYQQALGLGLQFLLWYDEGEERNRGNFPPRFSGRQFPNYSSELNVNALELEDSALYLCASSLGRQGIGTDTQYFGPGTRLTVL.

The V and J genes are TRBV6-5 and TRBJ1-2, with unresolved D. V lost 7 bases and J 8 bases, leaving 17 bases between the germline ends. The CDR3 covers 13 residues. Germline V gene data show CDR1 as MNHEY and CDR2 as SVGAGI. CDR3 residues: CASTRDKVGGYTF. Written as DNA, the CDR3 is TGTGCCAGCACCCGGGATAAGGTGGGGGGCTACACCTTC.

The V gene is TRBV7-8, the J gene TRBJ1-1, with D perhaps matching TRBD1 (6 bases). The V end lost 8 bases, the J end lost 0 bases, and 16 bases lay between the germline ends. CDR3 length: 15 residues. CDR1 is SGHVS and CDR2 is FQNEAQ in the germline V gene. CDR3 nucleotide sequence: TGTGCCAGCGCGCGGGAGAGGGGGATGAACACTGAAGCTTTCTTT. It yields the protein CASARERGMNTEAFF.

The chain has TRBV18 and TRBJ2-2; 8 nucleotides match TRBD1. The CDR3 contains 16 residues. With 0 bases clipped from V and 1 base from J, the junction kept 1 base outside the gene matches. From germline, CDR1 is KGHSH and CDR2 LQKENI. The CDR3 nucleotides read TGTGCCAGCTCACCACCGGGACAGGAGAACACCGGGGAGCTGTTTTTT. Residues: CASSPPGQENTGELFF.

The chain uses TRBV10-2 and TRBJ2-2, with 12 bases matching TRBD2. Germline CDR1 and CDR2: WSHSY and SAAADI. There are 16 residues in the CDR3. Trimming cost V 6 bases and J 6 bases; bases outside gene matches: 8. CDR3 in DNA: TGCGCCAGCAGGGGTACTAGCGGGGGGATTGCCGGGGAGCTGTTTTTT. Translating gives CASRGTSGGIAGELFF.

This clone was observed a few times. J is TRBJ2-1 and V is TRBV5-1, with 14 positions matching TRBD2. The CDR3 has 17 amino acids. Trimming removed 4 bases from V and 7 bases from J; junction bases left unmatched: 10. Germline CDR1 SGHRS, CDR2 YFSETQ. The CDR3 coding sequence is TGCGCCAGCAGCATCGGGACTAGCGGGAGAAACGGGAATGAGCAGTTCTTC. This codes for CASSIGTSGRNGNEQFF.

The rearrangement uses TRBV28 and TRBJ2-5, with 10 positions matching TRBD2. Trimming removed 6 bases from V and 1 base from J; junction bases left unmatched: 5. Per germline, CDR1 MDHEN and CDR2 SYDVKM. The CDR3 covers 15 residues. The CDR3 region is CASSGLAESQETQYF. As DNA, the CDR3 is TGTGCCAGCAGCGGACTAGCGGAATCCCAAGAGACCCAGTACTTC. Together with reference TRBV28 and TRBJ2-5, the CDR3 gives the full variable domain: DVKVTQSSRYLVKRTGEKVFLECVQDMDHENMFWYRQDPGLGLRLIYFSYDVKMKEKGDIPEGYSVSREKKERFSLILESASTNQTSMYLCASSGLAESQETQYFGPGTRLLVL.

V usage is TRBV5-1 and J usage is TRBJ1-1, with 8 positions matching TRBD1. V lost 4 bases to trimming and J lost 9 bases; unmatched junction nucleotides: 8. Germline V gene data show CDR1 as SGHRS and CDR2 as YFSETQ. CDR3 length: 13 residues. CDR3 amino acids: CASSPDFRGQAFF. The CDR3 DNA is TGCGCCAGCAGCCCGGATTTCAGGGGGCAAGCTTTCTTT.

V gene TRBV6-4 combines with J gene TRBJ2-6; 7 bases align to TRBD2. Germline V gene lookup returns CDR1 MRHNA and CDR2 SNTAGT. This CDR3 region has 16 residues. The trim removed 8 bases at V and 0 bases at J, leaving 7 bases unmatched. The CDR3 region is CASSAGVSSGANVLTF. In nucleotides, the CDR3 is TGTGCCAGCTCTGCGGGGGTTAGCTCTGGGGCCAACGTCCTGACTTTC.

The rearrangement links TRBV9 to TRBJ1-3, with D possibly TRBD1 on 5 matching bases. The CDR3 is made up of 15 amino acids. Germline V gives CDR1 SGDLS, CDR2 YYNGEE. With 2 bases removed from V and 0 bases from J, the gap between germline ends came to 9 bases. The CDR3 nucleotides read TGTGCCAGCAGCGTTTCGGGGGACTCTGGAAACACCATATATTTT. It is translated as CASSVSGDSGNTIYF. The complete variable domain, with remaining parts taken from reference TRBV9 and TRBJ1-3, reads DSGVTQTPKHLITATGQRVTLRCSPRSGDLSVYWYQQSLDQGLQFLIQYYNGEERAKGNILERFSAQQFPDLHSELNLSSLELGDSALYFCASSVSGDSGNTIYFGEGSWLTVV.

CDR3 nucleotide sequence: TGTGCCAGCAGTTTTCGACTAGCGGATTTCTACAATGAGCAGTTCTTC. It codes for CASSFRLADFYNEQFF. This rearrangement joins TRBV28 to TRBJ2-1; 9 nucleotides align to TRBD2. Losses at the gene ends were 3 bases for V and 3 bases for J; bases not matched to a gene: 6. Germline V lookup: CDR1 MDHEN, CDR2 SYDVKM. The CDR3 runs to 16 residues.

This chain uses TRBV5-1 with TRBJ2-3; the match to TRBD2 covers 8 bases. Germline loops: CDR1 SGHRS, CDR2 YFSETQ. The CDR3 has 14 amino acids. J was trimmed by 4 bases and V by 8 bases; bases with no gene match: 9. The CDR3 region has the DNA TGCGCCAGTCGACCTGAGCGGGGGCCAGATACGCAGTATTTT. Translating gives CASRPERGPDTQYF.

The rearrangement links TRBV7-9 to TRBJ2-7; D gene ambiguous. Germline V gives CDR1 SEHNR, CDR2 FQNEAQ (reference sequence). This CDR3 is built from 13 residues. V was trimmed by 1 base and J by 5 bases, leaving 9 bases between them. CDR3 protein: CASSLDRYHEQYF. The CDR3 DNA sequence: TGTGCCAGCAGCTTAGACAGATACCACGAGCAGTACTTC.

V and J are TRBV5-1 and TRBJ2-6, with 7 bases lining up with TRBD1. The V segment lost 0 bases and the J segment 2 bases; nucleotides outside the gene matches: 5. Germline CDR1 reads SGHRS; CDR2 reads YFSETQ. This CDR3 region has 17 residues. CDR3 in DNA: TGCGCCAGCAGCTTGGGAGGGGGCGCGCCTGGGGCCAACGTCCTGACTTTC. As protein: CASSLGGGAPGANVLTF.

A single count supports this clone. J is TRBJ1-5 and V is TRBV28; TRBD1 might be the D (5 bases). Trimming shortened V by 7 bases and J by 4 bases, and 20 bases separated the two germline ends. The CDR3 covers 16 residues. CDR1 is MDHEN, CDR2 SYDVKM, per germline. The CDR3 DNA is TGTGCCAGCACCCTCGGTAAGGGGATTGGAAATCAGCCCCAGCATTTT. Protein: CASTLGKGIGNQPQHF.

J is TRBJ2-7 and V is TRBV5-1; D perhaps matches TRBD2 (6 bases). CDR1 is SGHRS, CDR2 YFSETQ, per germline. Trimming removed 7 bases at V and 6 bases at J, with 20 bases between. The CDR3 loop spans 14 amino acids. CDR3 loop: CASQEDGWGGEQYF. CDR3 in DNA: TGCGCCAGCCAAGAAGATGGATGGGGAGGCGAGCAGTACTTC. Full variable domain (outside the CDR3, taken from reference TRBV5-1 and TRBJ2-7): KAGVTQTPRYLIKTRGQQVTLSCSPISGHRSVSWYQQTPGQGLQFLFEYFSETQRNKGNFPGRFSGRQFSNSRSEMNVSTLELGDSALYLCASQEDGWGGEQYFGPGTRLTVT.

CDR3 loop: CASSARNPKNIQYF. CDR3 nucleotide sequence: TGTGCCAGCAGCGCCAGGAATCCCAAAAACATTCAGTACTTC. The chain uses TRBV5-6 and TRBJ2-4; D gene ambiguous. Per the germline V gene, CDR1 is SGHDT and CDR2 is YYEEEE. This CDR3 has 14 residues. V was clipped by 4 bases and J by 2 bases, with 10 bases between them.

The V call is TRBV10-3, the J call TRBJ2-1; 14 nucleotides match TRBD2. V dropped 1 base and J dropped 9; count of bases not matched to a gene: 5. The CDR3 runs 16 residues. The V gene's germline CDR1 is ENHRY and CDR2 SYGVKD. CDR3 region: CAISELGLAGAGEQFF. CDR3 coding DNA: TGTGCCATCAGTGAGTTGGGACTAGCGGGAGCCGGTGAGCAGTTCTTC.

This chain uses TRBV5-4 with TRBJ2-6; unclear D gene. The CDR3 contains 16 residues. Germline V gives CDR1 SGHNT, CDR2 YYREEE (reference sequence). V gave up 1 base and J gave up 0 bases, with 8 bases separating them. The CDR3 loop is CASSLQVSSGANVLTF. CDR3 DNA: TGTGCCAGCAGCTTGCAAGTTAGCTCTGGGGCCAACGTCCTGACTTTC.

The table lists this clone with a count of one. The V and J genes are TRBV6-1 and TRBJ1-2; 7 bases are a match to TRBD1. Looked up from germline, CDR1 is MNHNS and CDR2 is SASEGT. The trim removed 6 bases at V and 3 bases at J, leaving 4 bases unmatched. This CDR3 spans 13 amino acids. The CDR3 coding sequence is TGTGCCAGCAGCCCCGACAGGGACTATGGCTACACCTTC. It translates to CASSPDRDYGYTF.

This clone is classed as large (0.1 to 1%). The chain is built from TRBV27 and TRBJ1-5; 7 nucleotides agree with TRBD1. CDR3 length equals 16 residues. In germline, CDR1 is MNHEY, CDR2 SMNVEV (reference sequence). V lost 7 bases, J lost 0 bases, and 9 bases stayed unmatched. The CDR3 loop reads CASNPGTDYSNQPQHF. CDR3 coding DNA: TGTGCCAGCAACCCAGGGACAGACTATAGCAATCAGCCCCAGCATTTT.

This clone was found once. This chain uses TRBV4-1 with TRBJ2-5, with TRBD2 identical over 15 bases. V dropped 4 bases and J dropped 4; count of bases not matched to a gene: 13. Looked up from germline, CDR1 is MGHRA and CDR2 is YSYEKL. This CDR3 has 19 residues. The CDR3 region has the DNA TGCGCCAGCAGCCTCGTACGAGGACTAGCGGGAGGGTCGGGAGAGACCCAGTACTTC. Amino acids: CASSLVRGLAGGSGETQYF.

This clone was seen once. The V gene is TRBV2, the J gene TRBJ2-7; D is unclear. This CDR3 spans 16 amino acids. Per germline, CDR1 SNHLY and CDR2 FYNNEI. V lost 8 bases and J lost 0, with 20 bases in between. This CDR3 reads CASFDILGPSSYEQYF. The CDR3 nucleotides read TGTGCCAGCTTTGACATCCTCGGCCCAAGCTCCTACGAGCAGTACTTC.

This clone was observed a single time. The J gene is TRBJ2-3, the V gene TRBV7-2; a weak D match, TRBD1 (6 bases). Germline CDR1 SGHTA, CDR2 FQGNSA. The V end was cut by 2 bases, the J end by 0 bases, with 12 bases between. CDR3 size: 16 residues. The CDR3 nucleotides read TGTGCCAGCAGCTTAATGGGGCAGGGGAGCACAGATACGCAGTATTTT. The encoded protein is CASSLMGQGSTDTQYF.